This TCR beta chain stems from a study of T cells in Graves' hyperthyroidism and ophthalmopathy. The CDR3 has 18 amino acids. J lost 2 bases, V lost 2 bases, and 12 bases had no gene match. The germline CDR1 and CDR2 sequences are MNHEY and SVGEGT. In the case of this clonotype: The antigen is undetermined. Just one base apart from a much larger clone, this may be a read error.

It was RNA transcripts that yielded the amplified TCR beta CDR3 regions. The HTBI set primed first-round TCR CDR3 RT-PCR. From the multiplex PCR reads, TCRdb called clonotypes with MiXCR, one entry per CDR3 protein. Of roughly 380,000 distinct CDR3 sequences listed, roughly an eighth were seen once; the top ten hold more than 4.5%. Study-level results: The majority of expanded thyroid clonotypes above 0.001 also appeared in blood.

The sequence came from a woman under 30 with Graves' hyperthyroidism. This rearrangement joins TRBV6-2 or TRBV6-3 to TRBJ2-3, with 8 bases identical to TRBD2. The sample comprised blood. The chain's CDR3 is CASSYAAASGCPTDTQYF. The CDR3 coding sequence is TGTGCCAGCAGTTACGCGGCGGCTAGCGGGTGCCCCACAGATACGCAGTATTTT.